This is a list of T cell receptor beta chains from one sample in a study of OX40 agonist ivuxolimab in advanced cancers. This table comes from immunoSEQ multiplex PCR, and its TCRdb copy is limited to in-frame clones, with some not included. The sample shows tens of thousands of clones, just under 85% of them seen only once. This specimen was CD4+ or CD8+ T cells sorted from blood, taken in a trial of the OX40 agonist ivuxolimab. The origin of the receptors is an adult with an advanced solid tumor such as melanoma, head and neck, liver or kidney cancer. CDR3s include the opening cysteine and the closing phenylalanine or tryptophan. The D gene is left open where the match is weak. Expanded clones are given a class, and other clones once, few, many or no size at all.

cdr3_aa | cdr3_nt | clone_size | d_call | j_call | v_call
CASSSNLAGTYTGELFF | TGTGCCAGCAGCTCCAATTTAGCGGGTACTTACACCGGGGAGCTGTTTTTT | few | TRBD2 | TRBJ2-2 | TRBV7-8
CASSQVGRTGTDTQYF | TGTGCCAGCAGCCAAGTGGGGCGGACGGGCACAGATACGCAGTATTTT | . | . | TRBJ2-3 | TRBV14
CASTVMGGGNEQYF | TGTGCCAGCACCGTAATGGGGGGGGGTAACGAGCAGTACTTC | . | TRBD2 | TRBJ2-7 | TRBV6-5
CASRSGSGGASNEKLFF | TGTGCCAGCAGATCCGGGTCGGGGGGCGCTTCTAATGAAAAACTGTTTTTT | . | . | TRBJ1-4 | TRBV11-2
CASSLFGELFF | TGTGCCAGCAGCTTGTTTGGGGAGCTGTTTTTT | . | . | TRBJ2-2 | TRBV5-6
CASKGTQNNEKLFF | TGTGCCAGCAAAGGGACACAGAATAATGAAAAACTGTTTTTT | . | . | TRBJ1-4 | TRBV2
CASSIQGSPNYGYTF | TGCGCCAGCAGCATCCAGGGCTCCCCTAACTATGGCTACACCTTC | . | . | TRBJ1-2 | TRBV5-1
CASNVAGGRYEQYF | TGCGCCAGCAACGTAGCGGGGGGGCGGTACGAGCAGTACTTC | . | TRBD2 | TRBJ2-7 | TRBV10-2
CASSLWGGGIHTQYF | TGTGCCAGCAGCTTGTGGGGCGGGGGGATCCATACGCAGTATTTT | few | TRBD2 | TRBJ2-3 | TRBV5-6
CASSYSPQSYGYTF | TGTGCCAGCAGTTACTCGCCCCAATCCTATGGCTACACCTTC | . | . | TRBJ1-2 | TRBV6-5
CASSNGQGRWETQYF | TGCGCCAGCAGCAACGGACAGGGGCGGTGGGAGACCCAGTACTTC | . | TRBD1 | TRBJ2-5 | TRBV5-1
CASNLRGGETQYF | TGTGCCAGCAACCTAAGGGGAGGGGAGACCCAGTACTTC | . | TRBD2 | TRBJ2-5 | TRBV6-5